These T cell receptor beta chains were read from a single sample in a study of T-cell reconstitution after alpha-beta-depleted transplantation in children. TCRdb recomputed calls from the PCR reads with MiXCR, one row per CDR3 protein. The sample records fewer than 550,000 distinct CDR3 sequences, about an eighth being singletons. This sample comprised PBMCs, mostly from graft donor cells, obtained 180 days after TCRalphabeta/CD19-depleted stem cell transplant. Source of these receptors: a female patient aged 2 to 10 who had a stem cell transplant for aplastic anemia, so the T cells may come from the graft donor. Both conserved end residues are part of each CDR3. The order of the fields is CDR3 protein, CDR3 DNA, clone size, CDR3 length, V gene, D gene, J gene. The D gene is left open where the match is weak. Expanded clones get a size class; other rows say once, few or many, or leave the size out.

CDR3: CASSSIQGAQPQHF
DNA: TGTGCCAGCAGTTCTATACAGGGGGCGCAGCCCCAGCATTTT
size: .
length: 14
V: TRBV6-5
D: TRBD1
J: TRBJ1-5

CDR3: CASSLFAGGPWEQYF
DNA: TGTGCCAGCAGCTTATTTGCGGGAGGGCCGTGGGAGCAGTACTTC
size: .
length: 15
V: TRBV7-2
D: TRBD2
J: TRBJ2-7

CDR3: CSVEPSGSNTQYF
DNA: TGCAGCGTTGAGCCTAGCGGGAGTAATACGCAGTATTTT
size: .
length: 13
V: TRBV29-1
D: TRBD2
J: TRBJ2-3

CDR3: CASSILEADTQYF
DNA: TGTGCCAGCTCCATACTAGAGGCAGATACGCAGTATTTT
size: few
length: 13
V: TRBV18
D: .
J: TRBJ2-3

CDR3: CASSLDGPRYGYTF
DNA: TGTGCCAGCAGCTTGGACGGTCCTCGCTATGGCTACACCTTC
size: many
length: 14
V: TRBV5-6
D: .
J: TRBJ1-2

CDR3: CASSQDWTGLNTEAFF
DNA: TGCGCCAGCAGCCAAGATTGGACGGGGTTGAACACTGAAGCTTTCTTT
size: .
length: 16
V: TRBV4-3
D: .
J: TRBJ1-1

CDR3: CSVGGSGWDEQFF
DNA: TGCAGCGTGGGGGGCTCCGGCTGGGATGAGCAGTTCTTC
size: few
length: 13
V: TRBV29-1
D: .
J: TRBJ2-1

CDR3: CSVEPQGWTYNEQFF
DNA: TGCAGCGTTGAACCCCAAGGGTGGACCTACAATGAGCAGTTCTTC
size: .
length: 15
V: TRBV29-1
D: .
J: TRBJ2-1

CDR3: CASSLAAGSYNEQFF
DNA: TGCGCCAGCAGCTTGGCAGCGGGGAGTTACAATGAGCAGTTCTTC
size: few
length: 15
V: TRBV5-1
D: TRBD2
J: TRBJ2-1

CDR3: CASSFGQGELFF
DNA: TGTGCCAGCAGTTTTGGACAGGGGGAGCTGTTTTTT
size: many
length: 12
V: TRBV12-3/TRBV12-4
D: .
J: TRBJ2-2

CDR3: CASTPASSYEQYF
DNA: TGTGCCAGCACCCCGGCCTCTTCCTACGAGCAGTACTTC
size: .
length: 13
V: TRBV27
D: .
J: TRBJ2-7

CDR3: CSVEKILNTEAFF
DNA: TGCAGCGTTGAAAAGATTCTGAACACTGAAGCTTTCTTT
size: many
length: 13
V: TRBV29-1
D: .
J: TRBJ1-1

CDR3: CASSERTSRDNEQFF
DNA: TGTGCCAGCAGTGAAAGGACTTCCCGTGACAATGAGCAGTTCTTC
size: .
length: 15
V: TRBV2
D: .
J: TRBJ2-1

CDR3: CASSFRELDTQYF
DNA: TGTGCCAGCAGTTTCCGCGAACTAGATACGCAGTATTTT
size: .
length: 13
V: TRBV27
D: .
J: TRBJ2-3

CDR3: CASSQRYNEQFF
DNA: TGTGCCAGCAGCCAGCGTTACAATGAGCAGTTCTTC
size: many
length: 12
V: TRBV7-2
D: .
J: TRBJ2-1

CDR3: CAISVREAGELFF
DNA: TGTGCCATCAGTGTACGGGAGGCCGGGGAGCTGTTTTTT
size: .
length: 13
V: TRBV10-3
D: TRBD2
J: TRBJ2-2

CDR3: CASSDRGPLPGTSYEQYF
DNA: TGTGCCAGCAGTGACCGCGGACCCCTCCCAGGTACCTCCTACGAGCAGTACTTC
size: .
length: 18
V: TRBV2
D: .
J: TRBJ2-7

CDR3: CASSLGRVGNEQFF
DNA: TGTGCCAGCAGTTTAGGAAGGGTAGGGAATGAGCAGTTCTTC
size: .
length: 14
V: TRBV27
D: .
J: TRBJ2-1

CDR3: CASSLSSRLYNEQFF
DNA: TGTGCCAGCAGTTTAAGCTCGAGGCTCTACAATGAGCAGTTCTTC
size: .
length: 15
V: TRBV12-3/TRBV12-4
D: .
J: TRBJ2-1

CDR3: CASSYFGGSGSSTDTQYF
DNA: TGTGCCAGCAGTTACTTTGGAGGTTCAGGGTCTAGCACAGATACGCAGTATTTT
size: .
length: 18
V: TRBV6-2/TRBV6-3
D: .
J: TRBJ2-3

CDR3: CASSRTESGPQFF
DNA: TGCGCCAGCAGCCGAACCGAGTCCGGGCCCCAGTTCTTC
size: many
length: 13
V: TRBV5-1
D: .
J: TRBJ2-1

CDR3: CASSVDAPPGNTIYF
DNA: TGTGCCAGCAGCGTAGACGCGCCGCCTGGAAACACCATATATTTT
size: .
length: 15
V: TRBV9
D: .
J: TRBJ1-3

CDR3: CASSLSTGYNQPQHF
DNA: TGTGCCAGCAGTTTATCCACAGGGTACAATCAGCCCCAGCATTTT
size: .
length: 15
V: TRBV28
D: .
J: TRBJ1-5

CDR3: CAISDRTANTDTQYF
DNA: TGTGCCATCAGTGATAGGACAGCAAACACAGATACGCAGTATTTT
size: .
length: 15
V: TRBV10-3
D: .
J: TRBJ2-3

CDR3: CAIRDSGVPQHF
DNA: TGTGCCATCAGGGATTCAGGGGTGCCCCAGCATTTT
size: few
length: 12
V: TRBV10-3
D: .
J: TRBJ1-5

CDR3: CASSMRGSNQETQYF
DNA: TGCGCCAGCAGCATGAGGGGGAGTAACCAAGAGACCCAGTACTTC
size: .
length: 15
V: TRBV5-1
D: .
J: TRBJ2-5

CDR3: CASRSLTFSYNEQFF
DNA: TGTGCCAGCAGGAGTTTGACTTTCTCCTACAATGAGCAGTTCTTC
size: few
length: 15
V: TRBV12-3/TRBV12-4
D: .
J: TRBJ2-1

CDR3: CASSVRQDVGYTF
DNA: TGTGCCAGTAGTGTCCGACAGGATGTAGGCTACACCTTC
size: few
length: 13
V: TRBV19
D: .
J: TRBJ1-2

CDR3: CASSLHRPGQGTDTQYF
DNA: TGTGCCAGCAGTTTACACCGGCCGGGACAGGGCACAGATACGCAGTATTTT
size: .
length: 17
V: TRBV27
D: TRBD1
J: TRBJ2-3

CDR3: CASSHGPGAGELFF
DNA: TGTGCCAGCAGTCACGGGCCAGGGGCCGGGGAGCTGTTTTTT
size: .
length: 14
V: TRBV6-2/TRBV6-3
D: .
J: TRBJ2-2

CDR3: CATSDLRGVEQFF
DNA: TGTGCCACCAGTGATTTGCGTGGGGTTGAGCAGTTCTTC
size: few
length: 13
V: TRBV24-1
D: .
J: TRBJ2-1

CDR3: CSEAGGSSYNEQFF
DNA: TGCAGTGAAGCGGGCGGGAGCTCCTACAATGAGCAGTTCTTC
size: many
length: 14
V: TRBV20-1
D: TRBD2
J: TRBJ2-1

CDR3: CASSPPRERNTEAFF
DNA: TGCGCCAGCAGCCCGCCCCGGGAGCGAAACACTGAAGCTTTCTTT
size: .
length: 15
V: TRBV5-1
D: .
J: TRBJ1-1

CDR3: CSVPDRAKYTEAFF
DNA: TGCAGTGTCCCCGACAGGGCCAAGTACACTGAAGCTTTCTTT
size: many
length: 14
V: TRBV20-1
D: TRBD1
J: TRBJ1-1

CDR3: CATSRGVTPYNEQFF
DNA: TGTGCCACCAGCAGAGGGGTTACCCCGTACAATGAGCAGTTCTTC
size: few
length: 15
V: TRBV15
D: .
J: TRBJ2-1

CDR3: CASSFLQVYGYTF
DNA: TGTGCCAGCAGCTTTTTACAGGTCTATGGCTACACCTTC
size: .
length: 13
V: TRBV7-2
D: .
J: TRBJ1-2

CDR3: CASSLGSGGNQPQHF
DNA: TGCGCCAGCAGCTTGGGATCGGGGGGCAATCAGCCCCAGCATTTT
size: few
length: 15
V: TRBV5-1
D: .
J: TRBJ1-5

CDR3: CASSRGQGSHEQYF
DNA: TGTGCCAGCAGCCGGGGACAGGGGTCCCACGAGCAGTACTTC
size: .
length: 14
V: TRBV7-9
D: TRBD1
J: TRBJ2-7

CDR3: CSARFPGVGNTIYF
DNA: TGCAGTGCCCGCTTTCCGGGGGTTGGAAACACCATATATTTT
size: few
length: 14
V: TRBV20-1
D: .
J: TRBJ1-3

CDR3: CATSRRGLAETGELFF
DNA: TGTGCCACCAGCAGAAGGGGACTAGCGGAAACCGGGGAGCTGTTTTTT
size: few
length: 16
V: TRBV15
D: TRBD2
J: TRBJ2-2

CDR3: CASSFEMGTDTQYF
DNA: TGCGCCAGCAGCTTTGAAATGGGCACAGATACGCAGTATTTT
size: few
length: 14
V: TRBV5-1
D: .
J: TRBJ2-3

CDR3: CASRANRVLGNSPLHF
DNA: TGTGCCAGCAGAGCCAACAGGGTCCTAGGAAATTCACCCCTCCACTTT
size: few
length: 16
V: TRBV6-1
D: .
J: TRBJ1-6

CDR3: CASSLNGHYGYTF
DNA: TGTGCCAGCAGCTTAAACGGCCACTATGGCTACACCTTC
size: .
length: 13
V: TRBV7-2
D: .
J: TRBJ1-2

CDR3: CASSPREGGTGELFF
DNA: TGTGCCAGCAGCCCACGGGAGGGAGGCACCGGGGAGCTGTTTTTT
size: many
length: 15
V: TRBV9
D: TRBD2
J: TRBJ2-2

CDR3: CASSSTGTSNQPQHF
DNA: TGTGCCAGTAGTTCGACAGGGACTAGCAATCAGCCCCAGCATTTT
size: .
length: 15
V: TRBV19
D: TRBD1
J: TRBJ1-5

CDR3: CASSPTGGADGYTF
DNA: TGTGCCAGTAGTCCCACAGGGGGCGCGGATGGCTACACCTTC
size: .
length: 14
V: TRBV19
D: TRBD1
J: TRBJ1-2

CDR3: CATSRDPGLASHNEQFF
DNA: TGTGCCACCAGCAGAGATCCTGGGCTAGCATCCCACAATGAGCAGTTCTTC
size: few
length: 17
V: TRBV15
D: .
J: TRBJ2-1

CDR3: CASIRGPGNPNQPQHF
DNA: TGTGCCAGTATCAGGGGTCCGGGTAACCCCAATCAGCCCCAGCATTTT
size: few
length: 16
V: TRBV19
D: .
J: TRBJ1-5

CDR3: CASSFWVTSLNTEAFF
DNA: TGTGCCAGCAGTTTTTGGGTTACCTCTCTGAACACTGAAGCTTTCTTT
size: .
length: 16
V: TRBV12-3/TRBV12-4
D: .
J: TRBJ1-1

CDR3: CASSFPGKLNGYTF
DNA: TGTGCCAGCAGTTTTCCCGGCAAGTTGAATGGCTACACCTTC
size: .
length: 14
V: TRBV28
D: .
J: TRBJ1-2

CDR3: CASSLSFTDTQYF
DNA: TGTGCCAGCTCCCTTTCCTTCACAGATACGCAGTATTTT
size: .
length: 13
V: TRBV18
D: .
J: TRBJ2-3

CDR3: CASSKTSGQETQYF
DNA: TGTGCCAGCAGCAAGACTAGCGGCCAAGAGACCCAGTACTTC
size: .
length: 14
V: TRBV9
D: TRBD2
J: TRBJ2-5

CDR3: CSVQQGNTEAFF
DNA: TGCAGCGTCCAACAGGGGAACACTGAAGCTTTCTTT
size: .
length: 12
V: TRBV29-1
D: .
J: TRBJ1-1

CDR3: CASIPGVGETQYF
DNA: TGTGCCAGCATTCCGGGGGTTGGGGAGACCCAGTACTTC
size: .
length: 13
V: TRBV11-2
D: .
J: TRBJ2-5

CDR3: CASSSGLAVFF
DNA: TGTGCCAGCAGTTCCGGACTAGCTGTGTTCTTT
size: .
length: 11
V: TRBV27
D: TRBD2
J: TRBJ2-1

CDR3: CASSLTGRTGELFF
DNA: TGTGCCAGCAGTTTAACAGGGCGGACCGGGGAGCTGTTTTTT
size: many
length: 14
V: TRBV28
D: .
J: TRBJ2-2

CDR3: CASSDRKLNGYTF
DNA: TGTGCCAGCAGCGACAGAAAACTTAATGGCTACACCTTC
size: .
length: 13
V: TRBV7-2
D: .
J: TRBJ1-2

CDR3: CASSLSVGTSVRIEQFF
DNA: TGTGCCAGCAGTTTATCGGTCGGGACTAGCGTCCGTATTGAGCAGTTCTTC
size: few
length: 17
V: TRBV27
D: TRBD2
J: TRBJ2-1

CDR3: CASSLAFGTGIQETQYF
DNA: TGTGCCAGCAGCTTAGCCTTCGGGACAGGGATACAAGAGACCCAGTACTTC
size: few
length: 17
V: TRBV7-9
D: TRBD1
J: TRBJ2-5

CDR3: CASSPIRLAGGPGELFF
DNA: TGTGCCAGCAGCCCTATACGACTAGCGGGAGGGCCCGGGGAGCTGTTTTTT
size: .
length: 17
V: TRBV3-1
D: TRBD2
J: TRBJ2-2